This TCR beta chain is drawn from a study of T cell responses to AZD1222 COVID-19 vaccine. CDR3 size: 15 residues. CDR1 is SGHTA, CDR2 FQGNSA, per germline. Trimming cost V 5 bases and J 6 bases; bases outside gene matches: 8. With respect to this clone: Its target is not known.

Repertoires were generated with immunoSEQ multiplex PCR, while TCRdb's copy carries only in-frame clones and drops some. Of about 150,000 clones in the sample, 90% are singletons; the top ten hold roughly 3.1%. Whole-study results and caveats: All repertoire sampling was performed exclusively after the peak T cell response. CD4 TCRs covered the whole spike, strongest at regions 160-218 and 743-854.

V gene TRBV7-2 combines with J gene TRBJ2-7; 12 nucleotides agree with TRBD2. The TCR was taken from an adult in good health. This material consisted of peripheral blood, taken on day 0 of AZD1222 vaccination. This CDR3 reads CASSPRTSGEREQYF. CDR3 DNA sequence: TGTGCCAGCAGCCCCCGGACTAGCGGGGAGCGCGAGCAGTACTTC.